Reported below is one T cell receptor (beta chain). V shed 4 bases and J shed 4 bases, with 15 bases lying between them. In germline, CDR1 is SQVTM, CDR2 ANQGSEA. CDR3 length equals 14 residues. This table comes from immunoSEQ multiplex PCR, and its TCRdb copy is limited to in-frame clones, with some not included. The table includes about 84,000 clones, 87% detected once. The sample is drawn from a study of T cell responses to AZD1222 COVID-19 vaccine. About the study: Pooled samples include second doses given at about 4 or 12 weeks.

This clonotype originated in an adult in good health. J is TRBJ2-3 and V is TRBV29-1, with D perhaps given as TRBD1 or TRBD2 (7 bases each). Here the sequenced sample was peripheral blood, taken on day 0 of AZD1222 vaccination. CDR3 in DNA: TGCAGCGTTGCTCCATCAGGGGGGGCAGATACGCAGTATTTT. It yields the protein CSVAPSGGADTQYF.